This T cell receptor (beta chain) was found in a study of blood T cell repertoires in COVID-19. As for the study in general: From the United States, Italy and Spain came samples of acute and convalescent COVID-19. In each case, the material was cDNA or gDNA derived from T cells, B-cell-depleted T cells, or PBMCs.

In the original processing: Amplification from reference gene primers served as the basis for estimated nucleated cell counts. Method: immunoSEQ multiplex PCR; TCRdb's copy keeps in-frame clones and lacks some. V and J calls and clone size follow that table, whereas D and trimming were derived from the DNA. The sample lists some 95,000 clones; approximately 86% were seen once. The sequencing input was peripheral blood. The receptor was isolated from an elderly man with active or convalescent COVID-19.

CDR3 loop: CASSWDSLYGYTF. The DNA for the CDR3 is TGTGCCAGCAGTTGGGACAGCCTCTATGGCTACACCTTC. The rearrangement links TRBV6-2 or TRBV6-3 to TRBJ1-2, with 7 nucleotides matching TRBD1. The CDR3 covers 13 residues. CDR1 is MNHEY, CDR2 SVGEGT, per germline. V shed 4 bases, J shed 4 bases, and the junction held 3 bases outside the gene matches.